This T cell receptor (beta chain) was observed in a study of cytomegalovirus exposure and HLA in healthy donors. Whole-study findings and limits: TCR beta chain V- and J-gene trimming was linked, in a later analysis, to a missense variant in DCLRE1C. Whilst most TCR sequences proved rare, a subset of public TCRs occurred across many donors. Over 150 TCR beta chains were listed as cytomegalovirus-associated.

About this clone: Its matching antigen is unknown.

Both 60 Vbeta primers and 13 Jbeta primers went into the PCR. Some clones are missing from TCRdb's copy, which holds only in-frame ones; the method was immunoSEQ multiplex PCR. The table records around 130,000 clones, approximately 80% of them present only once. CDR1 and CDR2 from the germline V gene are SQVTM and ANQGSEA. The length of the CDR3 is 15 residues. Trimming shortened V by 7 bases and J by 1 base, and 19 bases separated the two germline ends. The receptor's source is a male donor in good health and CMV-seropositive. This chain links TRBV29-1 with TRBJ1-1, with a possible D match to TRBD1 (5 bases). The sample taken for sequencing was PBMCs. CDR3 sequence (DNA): TGCAGCGCGGTGCCGGGTCCAGGGCCGAACACTGAAGCTTTCTTT. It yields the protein CSAVPGPGPNTEAFF.